This T cell receptor (beta chain) was sequenced for a study of blood T cell repertoires in COVID-19. Study information: Samples representing acute and convalescent COVID-19 were sourced from the United States, Italy and Spain. PBMCs, B-cell-depleted T cells, or T cells provided the cDNA or gDNA that made up the material.

Original processing notes: Reference gene primers were amplified, and this amplification served to estimate nucleated cell counts. Clones were sequenced by immunoSEQ multiplex PCR, and TCRdb holds only the in-frame ones, with some missing. V and J calls and clone size come straight from that table; D and trimming were deduced from the DNA. The sample shows some 320,000 clones, roughly 91% of them seen only once. The Seattle patients joined while their infection was active and were tracked longitudinally afterward. V lost 1 base and J lost 4; bases outside the gene matches: 0. The CDR3 totals 13 residues. The germline V gene has CDR1 SGHKS and CDR2 YYEKEE (reference sequence). There are a few counts of this clone.

This sequence originates from a woman in her twenties or thirties with COVID-19, enrolled during active disease. The chain has TRBV5-5 and TRBJ2-3; 7 nucleotides line up with TRBD2. The sample was peripheral blood. The DNA of the CDR3 is TGTGCCAGCAGCTTGCGGGGGGCAGATACGCAGTATTTT. This encodes CASSLRGADTQYF.